This T cell receptor (beta chain) appears in the sequencing data of a study of control samples from healthy donors and cancer patients. Generated by immunoSEQ multiplex PCR, the TCRdb table keeps only in-frame clones and is missing some. The table records some 130,000 clones, 90% of them present only once. This CDR3 comprises 14 residues. Germline V gene sequence: CDR1 SGHTA, CDR2 FQGNSA. Germline trimming cut 3 bases from V and 2 bases from J; bases unmatched to any gene: 0. This clone was detected once. The chain recombines TRBV7-2 with TRBJ2-7; the match to TRBD2 covers 11 bases. The source material was blood. The sequence was collected from a man aged 35-49 years in good health. This chain's CDR3 is CASSFSGGAYEQYF. DNA of the CDR3: TGTGCCAGCAGCTTTAGCGGGGGGGCCTACGAGCAGTACTTC.